This TCR beta chain emerged from a study of chemoradiotherapy in HPV16-positive cancers. Whole-study findings and limits: HPV-specific T cells were functionally defined from only a couple of HPV16-positive patients. Candidate HPV-specific clones and E7-related TCR motifs grew in tumor during treatment.

Concerning this clone: The antigen is not known.

Clones were sequenced by immunoSEQ multiplex PCR, and TCRdb holds only the in-frame ones, with some missing. The sample includes just over 15,000 clones, around 77% of them seen just once. Over chemoradiotherapy, repertoires were sampled more than once. The receptor was derived from a human donor with HPV-associated anogenital cancer. Sampling took place from a patient who underwent chemoradiotherapy.

CDR3 in amino acids: CASSPSGRGPVNTEAFF. The CDR3 coding sequence is TGTGCCAGCTCACCATCGGGCAGGGGGCCTGTGAACACTGAAGCTTTCTTT. This chain joins TRBV18 and TRBJ1-1, with 8 bases that match TRBD1. The CDR3 is 17 amino acids. V shed 2 bases, J shed 0 bases, and the junction held 8 bases outside the gene matches. Per the germline V gene, CDR1 is KGHSH and CDR2 is LQKENI.